These 4 T cell receptor beta chains originate from one sample sequenced in a study of cytomegalovirus exposure and HLA in healthy donors. PCR involved 60 Vbeta and 13 Jbeta primers. The protocol was immunoSEQ multiplex PCR, while the TCRdb copy is restricted to in-frame clones and leaves out a portion. The listing contains 90,000 to 150,000 clones. Input material: PBMCs. The source is a man between 18 and 29 years old in good health and CMV-seronegative.

With regard to this clone: The junction departs from germline at one end; a sequencing error may be responsible. Other DNA variants within this sample encode the same CDR3. This chain connects TRBV7-8 to TRBJ2-7; 7 bases agree with TRBD1. This CDR3 spans 15 amino acids. Germline loops: CDR1 SGHVS, CDR2 FQNEAQ. The CDR3 nucleotides are TGTGCCAGCAGCTCCCGACAGGGTTCCGTCCACGAGCAGTACTTT. Translated, it gives CASSSRQGSVHEQYF.

The genes are TRBV6-5 and TRBJ1-4, with 9 bases that match TRBD1. Germline-derived CDR1 and CDR2 are MNHEY and SVGAGI. Trimming took 6 bases from V and 7 from J; bases not matched to a gene: 6. This CDR3 has 14 residues. The CDR3 region has the DNA TGTGCCAGCAGCTTGGGACAGGGTAGTGAAAAACTGTTTTTT. This sequence encodes CASSLGQGSEKLFF.

The chain carries TRBV29-1 and TRBJ2-7; D remains unclear. Per the germline V gene, CDR1 is SQVTM and CDR2 is ANQGSEA. CDR3 length: 14 residues. Trimming left V 3 bases short and J 1 base short, with 13 bases between. CDR3 DNA: TGCAGCGTTGAGGTGGCAGATCAATCCTACGAGCAGTACTTC. Translation gives CSVEVADQSYEQYF.

The J gene is TRBJ1-5, the V gene TRBV6-1; D remains ambiguous. Trimming removed 4 bases at V and 0 bases at J, with 10 bases between. Germline CDR1 is MNHNS and CDR2 is SASEGT. The CDR3 length is 15 residues. The CDR3 sequence is CASSAQDNSNQPQHF. The CDR3 bases are TGTGCCAGCAGTGCTCAGGATAATAGCAATCAGCCCCAGCATTTT.